This TCR beta chain derives from a study of monozygotic twins with inflammatory bowel disease. The CDR3 is 14 amino acids. The V gene's germline CDR1 is SGHAT and CDR2 FQNNGV. One entry per CDR3 protein, without DNA, is what TCRdb gives after re-calling the 5' RACE reads. The sample table includes around 400,000 distinct CDR3 sequences. The sample was blood. The chain recombines TRBV11-2 with TRBJ2-3; with no DNA, the TCRdb D assignment of TRBD2 cannot be verified. The TCR sequence derives from a human donor with ulcerative colitis or Crohn's disease, or a healthy co-twin of an affected twin (not recorded which). CDR3 protein: CASSDSGGGDTQYF.